The 9 T cell receptor beta chains below all came from one sample that was sequenced in a study of PD-1 blockade in classical Hodgkin lymphoma. Each patient relapsed following autologous stem cell transplantation, and prior brentuximab vedotin exposure differed. Profiling relied on immunoSEQ multiplex PCR, and the TCRdb table lists in-frame clones only, not all of them. This repertoire shows roughly 92,000 clones, roughly 92% found once; its top ten account for less than 3.5%. Specimen: peripheral blood mononuclear cells (PBMCs), collected at baseline. The source is a human donor with classical Hodgkin lymphoma.

The chain links TRBV10-2 to TRBJ2-1; perhaps TRBD1 as D (6 bases). The CDR3 sequence is 15 residues long. Trimming shortened V by 2 bases and J by 7 bases, and 15 bases separated the two germline ends. The germline V gene encodes CDR1 WSHSY and CDR2 SAAADI. CDR3: CASSEVAGVANEQFF. In DNA, the CDR3 is TGCGCCAGCAGTGAGGTGGCAGGGGTGGCGAATGAGCAGTTCTTC.

The chain has TRBV27 and TRBJ1-1; perhaps TRBD1 as D (6 bases). This CDR3 comprises 15 residues. Germline V gives CDR1 MNHEY, CDR2 SMNVEV (reference sequence). Trimming removed 6 bases from V and 1 base from J, with 15 bases in between. CDR3 sequence reads: CASSWGGLPNTEAFF. CDR3 nucleotide sequence: TGTGCCAGCAGCTGGGGGGGGCTCCCGAACACTGAAGCTTTCTTT.

This clone has more than one count but fewer than ten. This chain joins TRBV30 and TRBJ1-1; D gene uncertain. Trimming removed 0 bases from V and 0 bases from J, with 5 bases in between. This CDR3 is built from 13 residues. Germline V gene lookup returns CDR1 GTSNPN and CDR2 SVGIG (reference sequence). CDR3: CAWSVGVNTEAFF. The CDR3 coding sequence is TGTGCCTGGAGTGTGGGAGTGAACACTGAAGCTTTCTTT.

The chain is built from TRBV4-1 and TRBJ2-3; 8 bases agree with TRBD2. Germline CDR1 and CDR2: MGHRA and YSYEKL. This CDR3 contains 18 residues. V lost 2 bases, J lost 3 bases, and 13 bases stayed unmatched. CDR3: CASSQTGGFSGRTDTQYF. The DNA of the CDR3 is TGCGCCAGCAGCCAAACGGGGGGGTTTTCGGGTCGGACAGATACGCAGTATTTT.

The V call is TRBV11-2, the J call TRBJ1-1; a weak D match, TRBD1 (5 bases). CDR1 is SGHAT and CDR2 is FQNNGV in the germline V gene. The CDR3 length is 12 residues. Deletions cut 0 bases from V and 7 bases from J, with 6 bases between. CDR3 protein: CASSLEGVEAFF. In DNA, the CDR3 is TGTGCCAGCAGCTTAGAGGGGGTTGAAGCTTTCTTT. Full variable domain (rest looked up from reference TRBV11-2 and TRBJ1-1): EAGVAQSPRYKIIEKRQSVAFWCNPISGHATLYWYQQILGQGPKLLIQFQNNGVVDDSQLPKDRFSAERLKGVDSTLKIQPAKLEDSAVYLCASSLEGVEAFFGQGTRLTVV.

A note on this clone: Additional DNA sequences in this sample encode the identical CDR3. The chain uses TRBV10-2 and TRBJ1-2; D possibly corresponds to TRBD1 (6 bases). The germline gives CDR1 WSHSY, CDR2 SAAADI. This CDR3 has 14 residues. V lost 7 bases to trimming and J lost 6 bases, with 18 bases between them. The CDR3 sequence is CASTGGWGAHGYTF. CDR3 DNA sequence: TGCGCCAGCACTGGGGGTTGGGGGGCGCATGGCTACACCTTC.

The V call is TRBV30, the J call TRBJ2-7; D possibly corresponds to TRBD2 (6 bases). V gave up 3 bases and J gave up 2 bases, with 20 bases separating them. Germline V gives CDR1 GTSNPN, CDR2 SVGIG (reference sequence). This CDR3 is built from 16 residues. CDR3: CAWSPRGTRSAYEQYF. CDR3 DNA: TGTGCCTGGAGCCCGCGCGGGACCAGAAGCGCCTACGAGCAGTACTTC.

The chain combines TRBV5-1 with TRBJ2-5; D ambiguous. The CDR3 is made up of 13 amino acids. Trimming shortened V by 4 bases and J by 5 bases, and 12 bases separated the two germline ends. Germline V gives CDR1 SGHRS, CDR2 YFSETQ. The CDR3 sequence is CASSPLEVETQYF. The CDR3 DNA sequence: TGCGCCAGCAGCCCGTTAGAGGTGGAGACCCAGTACTTC.

This clone was seen a single time. The V and J genes are TRBV9 and TRBJ2-1; TRBD2 is a possible D gene (6 bases). CDR3 length: 13 amino acids. CDR1 is SGDLS and CDR2 is YYNGEE in the germline V gene. V lost 4 bases and J 7 bases, leaving 12 bases between the germline ends. The CDR3 DNA sequence: TGTGCCAGCAGCAAGACTAGTCCGAATGAGCAGTTCTTC. Translated: CASSKTSPNEQFF.